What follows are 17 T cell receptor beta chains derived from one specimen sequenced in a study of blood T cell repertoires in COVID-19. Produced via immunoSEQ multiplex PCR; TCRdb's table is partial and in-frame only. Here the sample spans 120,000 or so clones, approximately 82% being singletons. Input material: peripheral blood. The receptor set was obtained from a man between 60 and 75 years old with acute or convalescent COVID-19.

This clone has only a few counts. The CDR3 nucleotides are TGTGCCAGCAGCTTAAGCGGAGCCGGTTCACCCCTCCACTTT. Translating it yields CASSLSGAGSPLHF. The chain combines TRBV7-3 with TRBJ1-6; D remains ambiguous. In germline, CDR1 is SGHTA, CDR2 FQGTGA. The CDR3 length is 14 residues. The V end lost 1 base, the J end lost 9 bases, and 10 bases lay between the germline ends. The full variable domain, completed using reference TRBV7-3 and TRBJ1-6, is GAGVSQTPSNKVTEKGKYVELRCDPISGHTALYWYRQSLGQGPEFLIYFQGTGAADDSGLPNDRFFAVRPEGSVSTLKIQRTERGDSAVYLCASSLSGAGSPLHFGNGTRLTVT.

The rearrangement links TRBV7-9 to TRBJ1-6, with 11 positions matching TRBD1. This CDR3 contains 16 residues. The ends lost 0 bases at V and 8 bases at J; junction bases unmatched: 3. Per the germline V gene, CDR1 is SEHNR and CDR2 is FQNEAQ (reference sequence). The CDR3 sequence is CASSLAGQGADSPLHF. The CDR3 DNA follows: TGTGCCAGCAGCTTAGCCGGACAGGGGGCCGATTCACCCCTCCACTTT.

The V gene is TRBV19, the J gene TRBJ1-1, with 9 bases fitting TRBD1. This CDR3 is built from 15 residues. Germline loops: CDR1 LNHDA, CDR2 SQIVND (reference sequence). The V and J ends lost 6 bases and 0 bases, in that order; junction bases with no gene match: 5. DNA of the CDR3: TGTGCCAGTAGCCCATACAGGGGGCTGAACACTGAAGCTTTCTTT. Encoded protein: CASSPYRGLNTEAFF.

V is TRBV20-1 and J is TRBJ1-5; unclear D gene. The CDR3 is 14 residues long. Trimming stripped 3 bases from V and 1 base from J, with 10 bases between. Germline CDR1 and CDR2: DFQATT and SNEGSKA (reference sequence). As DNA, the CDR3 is TGCAGTGCTAGTCCTGGAGGAAGCAATCAGCCCCAGCATTTT. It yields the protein CSASPGGSNQPQHF.

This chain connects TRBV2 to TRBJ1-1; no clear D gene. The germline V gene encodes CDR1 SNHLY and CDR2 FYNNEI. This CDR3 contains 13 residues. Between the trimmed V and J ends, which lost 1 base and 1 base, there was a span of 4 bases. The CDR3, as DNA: TGTGCCAGCAGTGAAGGGGCGAACACTGAAGCTTTCTTT. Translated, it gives CASSEGANTEAFF. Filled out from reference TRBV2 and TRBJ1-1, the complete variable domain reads EPEVTQTPSHQVTQMGQEVILRCVPISNHLYFYWYRQILGQKVEFLVSFYNNEISEKSEIFDDQFSVERPDGSNFTLKIRSTKLEDSAMYFCASSEGANTEAFFGQGTRLTVV.

This CDR3 reads CASSSSVGANYGYTF. CDR3 DNA sequence: TGTGCCAGCAGCTCGAGTGTAGGGGCCAACTATGGCTACACCTTC. The genes are TRBV11-2 and TRBJ1-2; weak D call: TRBD1 (5 bases). V lost 4 bases to trimming and J lost 2 bases, with 14 bases between them. CDR1 and CDR2 (germline): SGHAT, FQNNGV. The CDR3 loop spans 15 amino acids. The variable domain in full, with the rest retrieved from reference TRBV11-2 and TRBJ1-2, is EAGVAQSPRYKIIEKRQSVAFWCNPISGHATLYWYQQILGQGPKLLIQFQNNGVVDDSQLPKDRFSAERLKGVDSTLKIQPAKLEDSAVYLCASSSSVGANYGYTFGSGTRLTVV.

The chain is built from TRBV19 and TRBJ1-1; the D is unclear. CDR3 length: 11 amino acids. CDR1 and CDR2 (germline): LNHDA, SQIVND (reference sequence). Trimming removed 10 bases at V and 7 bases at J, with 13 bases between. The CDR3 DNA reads TGTGCCACCACATCGGGGAGTGAAGCTTTCTTT. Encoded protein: CATTSGSEAFF.

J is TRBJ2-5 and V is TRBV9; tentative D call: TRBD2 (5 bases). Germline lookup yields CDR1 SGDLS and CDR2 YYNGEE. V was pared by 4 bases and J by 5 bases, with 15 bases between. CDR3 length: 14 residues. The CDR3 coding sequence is TGTGCCAGCAGCCCCGGAAGGCTAGCCGAGACCCAGTACTTC. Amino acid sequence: CASSPGRLAETQYF.

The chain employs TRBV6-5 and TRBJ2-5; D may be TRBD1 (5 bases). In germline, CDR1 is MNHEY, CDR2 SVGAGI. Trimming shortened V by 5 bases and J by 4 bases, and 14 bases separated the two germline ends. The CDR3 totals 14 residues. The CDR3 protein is CASSRQTGSETQYF. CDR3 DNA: TGTGCCAGCAGTCGTCAAACAGGTTCAGAGACCCAGTACTTC.

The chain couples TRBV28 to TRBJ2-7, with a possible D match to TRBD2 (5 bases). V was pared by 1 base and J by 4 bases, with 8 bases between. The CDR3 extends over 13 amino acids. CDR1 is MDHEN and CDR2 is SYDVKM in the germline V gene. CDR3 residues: CASSLSDLYEQYF. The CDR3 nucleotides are TGTGCCAGCAGTTTATCGGACTTGTACGAGCAGTACTTC.

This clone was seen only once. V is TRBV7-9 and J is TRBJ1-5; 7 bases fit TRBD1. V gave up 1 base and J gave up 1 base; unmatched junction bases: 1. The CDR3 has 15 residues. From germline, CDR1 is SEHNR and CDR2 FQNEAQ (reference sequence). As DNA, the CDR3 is TGTGCCAGCAGCTTAGGACAGGGAAGCAATCAGCCCCAGCATTTT. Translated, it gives CASSLGQGSNQPQHF.

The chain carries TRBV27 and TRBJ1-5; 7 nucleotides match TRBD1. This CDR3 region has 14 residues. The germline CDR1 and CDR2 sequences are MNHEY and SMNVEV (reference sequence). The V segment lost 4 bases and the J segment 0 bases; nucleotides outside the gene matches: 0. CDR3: CASSWDSSNQPQHF. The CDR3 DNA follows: TGTGCCAGCAGTTGGGACAGTAGCAATCAGCCCCAGCATTTT.

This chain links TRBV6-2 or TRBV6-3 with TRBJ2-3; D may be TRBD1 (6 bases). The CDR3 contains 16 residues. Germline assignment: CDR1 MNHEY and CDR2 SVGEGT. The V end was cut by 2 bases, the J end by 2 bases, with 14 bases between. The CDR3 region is CASSYAEDSLTDTQYF. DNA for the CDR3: TGTGCCAGCAGTTACGCGGAGGACAGTCTCACAGATACGCAGTATTTT.

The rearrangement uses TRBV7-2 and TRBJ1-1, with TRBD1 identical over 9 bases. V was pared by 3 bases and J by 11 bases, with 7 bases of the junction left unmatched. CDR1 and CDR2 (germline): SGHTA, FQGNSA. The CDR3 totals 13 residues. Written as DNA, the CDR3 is TGTGCCAGCAGCTTCGACAGGGGGTATGTGGCTTTCTTT. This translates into CASSFDRGYVAFF.

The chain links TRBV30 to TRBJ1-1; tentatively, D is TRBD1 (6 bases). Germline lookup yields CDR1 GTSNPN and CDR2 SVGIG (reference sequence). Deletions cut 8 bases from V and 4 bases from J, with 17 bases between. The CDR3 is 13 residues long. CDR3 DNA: TGTGCCGGAAAGGCGGACAGAGGCACTGAAGCTTTCTTT. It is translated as CAGKADRGTEAFF.

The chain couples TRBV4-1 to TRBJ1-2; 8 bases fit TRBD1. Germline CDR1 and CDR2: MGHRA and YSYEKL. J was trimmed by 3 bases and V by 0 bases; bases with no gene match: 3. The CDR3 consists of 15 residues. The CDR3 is CASSQDPGGYYGYTF. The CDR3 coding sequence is TGCGCCAGCAGCCAAGATCCAGGGGGCTACTATGGCTACACCTTC.

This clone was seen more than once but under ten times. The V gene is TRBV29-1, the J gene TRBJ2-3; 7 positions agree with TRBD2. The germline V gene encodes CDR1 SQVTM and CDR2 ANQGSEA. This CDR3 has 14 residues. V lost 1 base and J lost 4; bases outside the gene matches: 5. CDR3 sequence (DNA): TGCAGCGTTGAAGGCGGGGCGGGGGCAGATACGCAGTATTTT. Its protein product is CSVEGGAGADTQYF.